A selection of T cell receptor beta chains follows, all from one sample in a study of CD8 T cells in Susac syndrome. TCRdb re-called the immunoSEQ multiplex PCR reads with MiXCR, one entry per CDR3 protein. This sample has about 300,000 distinct CDR3 sequences, with approximately 85% found just once. Sequencing was performed on CD8+ T cells from PBMCs. The receptors here all came from a human donor with multiple sclerosis. The CDR3 runs from the conserved cysteine through the conserved F or W. A D gene is named only where the DNA matches it firmly. Expanded clones get a size class; other rows say once, few or many, or leave the size out.

>.|.|TRBJ2-1|TRBV11-2
TGTGCCAGCAGCTCCAATAGCCCCGCGGCGAATGAGCAGTTCTTC
CASSSNSPAANEQFF
>TRBD1|.|TRBJ2-7|TRBV6-2/TRBV6-3
TGTGCCAGCAGCCACTGGACAGGGGACGAGCAGTACTTC
CASSHWTGDEQYF
>.|.|TRBJ1-2|TRBV12-3/TRBV12-4
TGTGCCAGCAGTTTATCCAGACACTATGGCTACACCTTC
CASSLSRHYGYTF
>.|once|TRBJ2-1|TRBV3-1
TGTGCCAGCAGCCAAGTGGGGCGGGTCCGTCCGACAATGGAGCAGTTCTTC
CASSQVGRVRPTMEQFF
>TRBD2|.|TRBJ2-2|TRBV9
TGTGCCAGCAGCGTAGGGACTAGCGGGAAAAACGAGCTGTTTTTT
CASSVGTSGKNELFF
>.|.|TRBJ2-1|TRBV27
TGTGCCAGCAGTTTAACCCCATATGCCAATGAGCAGTTCTTC
CASSLTPYANEQFF
>TRBD2|few|TRBJ2-1|TRBV7-2
TGTGCCAGCAGCTTCGGACTAGCGGTTTACAATGAGCAGTTCTTC
CASSFGLAVYNEQFF
>TRBD2|.|TRBJ2-1|TRBV28
TGTGCCAGCAGTTTGGTAGCGGGACGACCTAATGAGCAGTTCTTC
CASSLVAGRPNEQFF
>.|.|TRBJ2-7|TRBV28
TGTGCCAGCAGACGGGAGCCCCCCTACGAGCAGTACTTC
CASRREPPYEQYF
>.|once|TRBJ2-7|TRBV27
TGTGCCAGCAGTTCCTCTTCCCTTTGGGAGCAGTACTTC
CASSSSSLWEQYF
>.|.|TRBJ1-4|TRBV11-2
TGTGCCAGCAGTCCCCCGGGACAACAAGGAACTAATGAAAAACTGTTTTTT
CASSPPGQQGTNEKLFF
>TRBD1|.|TRBJ2-3|TRBV5-4
TGTGCCAGCAGCTTGGAAACCGGGACAGGGATTACAGATACGCAGTATTTT
CASSLETGTGITDTQYF
>TRBD2|.|TRBJ2-5|TRBV6-5
TGTGCCAGCACGGGGGGGCGAGGGGCAGAGACCCAGTACTTC
CASTGGRGAETQYF
>.|.|TRBJ1-5|TRBV10-3
TGTGCCATCAGTGACACTCCCAGTAGCAATCAGCCCCAGCATTTT
CAISDTPSSNQPQHF
>.|.|TRBJ2-3|TRBV7-9
TGTGCCAGCAGCTCCGTGGGGGGCACAGATACGCAGTATTTT
CASSSVGGTDTQYF
>.|.|TRBJ1-1|TRBV2
TGTGCCAGCAGTGTAAATTCGGGGGATTCGAACACTGAAGCTTTCTTT
CASSVNSGDSNTEAFF
>.|.|TRBJ1-2|TRBV20-1
TGCAGTGCCGGCAGGGGTCGTCTCTGGTATGGCTACACCTTC
CSAGRGRLWYGYTF
>TRBD1|.|TRBJ2-1|TRBV7-2
TGTGCCAGCAGCGACCGGGACAGGGCCTATGAGCAGTTCTTC
CASSDRDRAYEQFF
>TRBD1|.|TRBJ1-5|TRBV30
TGTGCCTGGGACTCCGGGACAGGGAGTCAGCCCCAGCATTTT
CAWDSGTGSQPQHF
>.|.|TRBJ2-3|TRBV3-1
TGTGCCAGCTACGGGGGTCCGTCACACGGGACGGGCACAGATACGCAGTATTTT
CASYGGPSHGTGTDTQYF